This T cell receptor (beta chain) was captured in a study of liver allograft versus peripheral blood T cells. Study-wide background: Peripheral blood of the recipients supplied T cell receptor repertoires that were compared with those in transplanted livers. Regarding the study as a whole: Reported data describe T cell receptor repertoires within liver allografts as differing from those in peripheral blood.

There are 16 residues in the CDR3. The germline V gene has CDR1 KGHDR and CDR2 SFDVKD. Unmatched junction bases numbered 10, after V lost 2 bases and J lost 7 bases. Relative to its sample, this clonotype is large. Its antigen is undetermined. A single record per CDR3 protein comes from TCRdb applying MiXCR to the reads. The top ten hold roughly 14% of the sample, which has over 750 distinct CDR3 sequences, around 17% seen once. This sequence was found in a human patient who had a liver transplant. Some T cells may have originated in the graft donor. The chain employs TRBV24-1 and TRBJ2-1; 7 bases are shared with TRBD1. The CDR3: CATSDSRQGIANEQFF. The CDR3 region has the DNA TGTGCCACCAGTGATTCAAGACAGGGAATTGCAAATGAGCAGTTCTTC.